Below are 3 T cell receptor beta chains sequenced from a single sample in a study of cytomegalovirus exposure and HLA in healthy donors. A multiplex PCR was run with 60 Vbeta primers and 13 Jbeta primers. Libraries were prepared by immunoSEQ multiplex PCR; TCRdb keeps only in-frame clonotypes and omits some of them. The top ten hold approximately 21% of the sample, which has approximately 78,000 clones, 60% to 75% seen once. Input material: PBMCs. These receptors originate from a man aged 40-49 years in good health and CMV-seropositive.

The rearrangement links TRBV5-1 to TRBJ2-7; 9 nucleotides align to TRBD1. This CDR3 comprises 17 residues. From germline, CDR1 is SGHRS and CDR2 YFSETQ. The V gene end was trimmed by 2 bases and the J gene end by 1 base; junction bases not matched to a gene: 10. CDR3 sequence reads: CASSFRGGTGKSYEQYF. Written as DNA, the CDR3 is TGCGCCAGCAGCTTTAGGGGAGGGACAGGGAAATCCTACGAGCAGTACTTC.

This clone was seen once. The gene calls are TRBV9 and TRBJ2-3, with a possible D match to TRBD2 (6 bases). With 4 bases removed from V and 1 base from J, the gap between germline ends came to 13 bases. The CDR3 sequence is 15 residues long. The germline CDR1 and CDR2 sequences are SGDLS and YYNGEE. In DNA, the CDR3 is TGTGCCAGCAGCATGGGGACGGGAGGCACAGATACGCAGTATTTT. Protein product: CASSMGTGGTDTQYF.

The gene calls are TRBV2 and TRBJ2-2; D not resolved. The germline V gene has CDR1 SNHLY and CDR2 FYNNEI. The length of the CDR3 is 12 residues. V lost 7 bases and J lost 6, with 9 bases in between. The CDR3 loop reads CASTRNSGELFF. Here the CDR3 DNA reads TGTGCCAGCACCAGAAATTCCGGGGAGCTGTTTTTT.